This TCR beta chain was sequenced for a study of blood T cell repertoires in COVID-19. Study at large: From the United States, Italy and Spain came samples of acute and convalescent COVID-19. Sample material is recorded as cDNA or gDNA derived from T cells, B-cell-depleted T cells, or PBMCs.

V dropped 4 bases and J dropped 0 bases, with 12 bases sitting between them. The CDR3 consists of 16 residues. In germline, CDR1 is MRHNA, CDR2 SNTAGT. In the source study's methods: Amplification of reference gene primers provided the estimated nucleated cell counts. Assay used: immunoSEQ multiplex PCR; TCRdb lists only in-frame clones, some missing. V, J and clone size derive from that table, while D and trimming were established from the DNA sequence. The sample lists 85,000 to 130,000 clones, 70% to 85% occurring once. The sequencing sample was made of peripheral blood. The rearrangement uses TRBV6-4 and TRBJ2-2; D not resolved. The sequence came from a woman between 55 and 75 years old with acute or convalescent COVID-19. The CDR3 here is CASSVTADSNTGELFF. CDR3 sequence (DNA): TGTGCCAGCAGTGTTACTGCAGACTCGAACACCGGGGAGCTGTTTTTT.